This TCR beta chain originates from a study of radiation and T cells in renal cell carcinoma. This sample's time point: blood 4 weeks post-SBRT, at nephrectomy. Specified treatment: 15 Gy SBRT to primary tumor, nephrectomy 4 weeks later. Study-wide results and limits: In blood, top tumor clones expanded by 2 weeks, shrinking by 4.

As to this clone: Its antigen is undetermined.

The trim removed 2 bases at V and 4 bases at J, leaving 7 bases unmatched. Per germline, CDR1 SEHNR and CDR2 FQNEAQ (reference sequence). The CDR3 consists of 16 residues. TCRdb keeps only in-frame clones here, not all; method: immunoSEQ multiplex PCR. The sample has about 77,000 clones; 83% are singletons. This clonotype was sampled from a woman aged 60 to 75 with renal cell carcinoma. The chain couples TRBV7-9 to TRBJ1-3; 8 bases are shared with TRBD1. The source was blood, collected from a patient whose treatment included radiotherapy and nephrectomy. This CDR3 is CASSLRRQGKGNTIYF. CDR3 nucleotide sequence: TGTGCCAGCAGCTTACGGCGACAGGGGAAGGGAAACACCATATATTTT.